This T cell receptor (beta chain) emerged from a study of OX40 agonist ivuxolimab in advanced cancers. Notes on the study in general: In the 0.1-3.0 mg/kg groups, partial responders showed among the lowest expansion. Clones of CD4+ and CD8+ blood T cells grew by week 6 at doses of 0.1 to 3.0 mg/kg.

Comments on this clone: Its target is not known.

Trimming stripped 0 bases from V and 6 bases from J, with 9 bases between. The CDR3 consists of 13 residues. Germline V gene sequence: CDR1 SGHRS, CDR2 YFSETQ. Here immunoSEQ multiplex PCR was the method, and the copy in TCRdb shows in-frame clones only, minus some. Of about 70,000 clones listed, about 90% are singletons. The chain couples TRBV5-1 to TRBJ1-2; D call uncertain. The specimen comprised CD4+ or CD8+ T cells sorted from blood, sampled in a trial of the OX40 agonist ivuxolimab. This TCR was sampled from an adult with an advanced solid tumor such as melanoma, head and neck, liver or kidney cancer. The CDR3 sequence is CASSLVGMDGYTF. DNA for the CDR3: TGCGCCAGCAGCTTGGTCGGGATGGATGGCTACACCTTC.